Detailed here is one T cell receptor beta chain. Its antigen is unknown. No much larger clone exists at a distance of one base, and base qualities are not known. The germline V gene (reference sequence) supplies CDR1 LGHDT and CDR2 YNNKEL. The CDR3 has 14 amino acids, counting the end cysteine and phenylalanine. Solely the CDR3 DNA is kept, with 42 bases framed from the first base. Relative to germline, V is 3 bases shorter and J is 0 bases shorter, with 6 bases between their ends. This sample is part of a study of blood T cell repertoires in COVID-19 (dated by TCRdb to the early 2020s). About the investigation overall: Samples covering the acute and convalescent phases of COVID-19 were provided by collaborators in the United States, Italy and Spain. HLA class I and class II types, where available, came from metadata supplied by the sample provider rather than from assay-based typing. Deeply sampled blood TCRbeta repertoires from subjects exposed to, actively infected with, or recovered from COVID-19 were included in the dataset. A de-identified subject ID, COVID-19 status, age in years and sex were almost always included in the sample metadata. The repertoires were released in a freely available public database intended as a resource for research on the immune response to SARS-CoV-2. Samples were obtained from the ongoing ImmuneRACE study (first 160 participants) and from 1,254 subjects provided by 6 global collaborators. The prospective study material was composed of cDNA or gDNA derived from T cells, B-cell-depleted T cells, or PBMCs.

TCRbeta CDR3 regions were amplified from genomic DNA by means of the immunoSEQ Assay, a bias-controlled multiplex PCR. As for the authors' bioinformatics: Nucleated cell counts per sample were estimated from amplification of reference gene primers within the assay. To quantify the absolute abundance of each unique TCRbeta CDR3 rearrangement, sequence reads were collapsed and filtered. For each sample, productive Simpson clonality was calculated by taking the square root of Simpson's diversity index across productive rearrangements. Here the immuneACCESS table is served through TCRdb, limited to in-frame sequences with V and J called. Missing clones are a known gap in these copies; in checked studies unresolved V genes cover under half, and the rest lacks a known reason. V, J and clone size are taken as reported in that table, and D and trimming were inferred from the DNA itself. The sample table contains 240,000 or so clones; only one count was recorded for 75% to 85% of them. Jointly, the top ten make up roughly 8% of the sample.

In Seattle, one collaborating source enrolled patients while the infection was active and tracked those patients longitudinally over the course of disease. Collaborating institutions collected whole blood in K2EDTA tubes following their own protocols. For TCRbeta analysis, collaborator samples were shipped as frozen whole blood, as isolated PBMCs, or as DNA extracted from either sample type. The full study reports these points: The amount of clinical and demographic metadata varied by source and participant and was provided uncurated.

Rearrangement joined TRBV3-1 (or the pseudogene TRBV3-2) to TRBJ1-3, with the D gene not confidently named. The sequence was obtained from an elderly woman with COVID-19, enrolled during active disease. Sequencing was performed on peripheral blood. The bases read TGTGCCAGCAGCCAGCTAAGCTCTGGAAACACCATATATTTT. Its protein product is CASSQLSSGNTIYF.